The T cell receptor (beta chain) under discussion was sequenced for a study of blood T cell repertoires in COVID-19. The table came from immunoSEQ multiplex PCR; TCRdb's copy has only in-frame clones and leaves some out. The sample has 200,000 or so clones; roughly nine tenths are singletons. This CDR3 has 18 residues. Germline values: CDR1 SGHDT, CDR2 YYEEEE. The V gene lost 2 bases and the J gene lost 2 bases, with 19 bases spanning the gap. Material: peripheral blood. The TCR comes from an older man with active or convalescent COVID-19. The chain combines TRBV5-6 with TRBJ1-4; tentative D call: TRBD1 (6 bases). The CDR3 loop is CASSFWGTGFGTNEKLFF. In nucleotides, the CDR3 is TGTGCCAGCAGCTTTTGGGGAACAGGGTTTGGGACTAATGAAAAACTGTTTTTT.